This passage covers 9 T cell receptor beta chains from one sample sequenced in a study of T cell repertoires in cytomegalovirus infection (dated by TCRdb to about 2019). The listed sequencing device is Illumina HiSeq 1500. TCRdb reran the public reads through fastp at Q25 and MiXCR, keeping productive beta chains. For every CDR3 protein sequence, its rows merge into one entry that carries the most common genes and DNA. Across this sample there are approximately 550,000 distinct CDR3 sequences, with approximately 16% seen only once. The ten most abundant clones make up roughly a quarter of the sample. The sample consisted of CD8+ T cells from PBMCs. These receptors originate from a human donor in good health (CMV status not recorded). Some clones in this sample may be carry-over from other donors' samples.

J is TRBJ1-6 and V is TRBV12-5; D is unresolved. V was clipped by 0 bases and J by 0 bases, with 9 bases between them. The CDR3 contains 17 residues. Germline CDR1 reads LGHNT; CDR2 reads FRNRAP. The CDR3 loop is CASGLVPYSSYNSPLHF. The CDR3, as DNA: TGTGCTAGTGGTTTGGTACCATATAGCTCCTATAATTCACCCCTCCACTTT.

The chain has TRBV5-1 and TRBJ2-5, with a weak D call TRBD1 (5 bases). The CDR3 sequence is 14 residues long. Germline loops: CDR1 SGHRS, CDR2 YFSETQ. V was shortened by 4 bases and J by 3 bases, with 13 bases between the two germline ends. The CDR3 sequence is CASSPVGREETQYF. The CDR3 nucleotides read TGCGCCAGCAGCCCGGTTGGCAGGGAAGAGACCCAGTACTTC. Full variable domain (remainder filled in from reference TRBV5-1 and TRBJ2-5): KAGVTQTPRYLIKTRGQQVTLSCSPISGHRSVSWYQQTPGQGLQFLFEYFSETQRNKGNFPGRFSGRQFSNSRSEMNVSTLELGDSALYLCASSPVGREETQYFGPGTRLLVL.

This clonotype was seen repeatedly, ten times or more. The gene calls are TRBV7-3 and TRBJ2-3, with 12 bases matching TRBD2. The V gene's germline CDR1 is SGHTA and CDR2 FQGTGA. The V segment lost 5 bases and the J segment 2 bases; nucleotides outside the gene matches: 5. This CDR3 has 16 amino acids. CDR3 region: CASSEGLAGPTDTQYF. CDR3 DNA sequence: TGTGCCAGCAGCGAGGGACTAGCGGGCCCCACAGATACGCAGTATTTT.

The rearrangement uses TRBV9 and TRBJ1-1; no definite D call. Trimming shortened V by 4 bases and J by 2 bases, and 18 bases separated the two germline ends. There are 16 residues in the CDR3. Germline V gene lookup returns CDR1 SGDLS and CDR2 YYNGEE. The DNA of the CDR3 is TGTGCCAGCAGCCTTAACCCGGGAGAAAAAAACACTGAAGCTTTCTTT. Translation gives CASSLNPGEKNTEAFF.

The rearrangement uses TRBV7-9 and TRBJ1-4, with D possibly matching TRBD1 (6 bases). The CDR3 totals 17 residues. Per the germline V gene, CDR1 is SEHNR and CDR2 is FQNEAQ (reference sequence). V lost 2 bases to trimming and J lost 3 bases, with 16 bases between them. CDR3 sequence reads: CASSLKAGASSNEKLFF. The CDR3 DNA sequence: TGTGCCAGCAGCTTAAAGGCGGGGGCGAGTTCTAATGAAAAACTGTTTTTT. The whole variable domain, filled in from reference TRBV7-9 and TRBJ1-4, reads DTGVSQNPRHKITKRGQNVTFRCDPISEHNRLYWYRQTLGQGPEFLTYFQNEAQLEKSRLLSDRFSAERPKGSFSTLEIQRTEQGDSAMYLCASSLKAGASSNEKLFFGSGTQLSVL.

This clonotype was counted at least ten times. V gene TRBV7-9 combines with J gene TRBJ2-7; the D call may be TRBD1 or TRBD2 (5 bases each). The CDR3 has 16 amino acids. Germline assignment: CDR1 SEHNR and CDR2 FQNEAQ (reference sequence). V was cut by 4 bases and J by 2 bases, with 18 bases left in between. The CDR3 DNA reads as TGTGCCAGCAGCTCCCGTGCCGCCCGGGACGCCTACGAGCAGTACTTC. This gives the protein CASSSRAARDAYEQYF.

In this sample, this clonotype turned up a few times. This rearrangement joins TRBV27 to TRBJ2-3, with 7 bases lining up with TRBD2. The V gene end was trimmed by 4 bases and the J gene end by 0 bases; junction bases not matched to a gene: 13. In germline, CDR1 is MNHEY, CDR2 SMNVEV (reference sequence). The CDR3 is 18 residues long. The CDR3 region is CASSSPRGSGISTDTQYF. The CDR3 nucleotides read TGTGCCAGCAGTTCCCCGCGGGGGAGCGGGATCAGCACAGATACGCAGTATTTT.

The genes are TRBV27 and TRBJ2-4, with a possible D match to TRBD1 (5 bases). This CDR3 is built from 18 residues. Trimming stripped 6 bases from V and 4 bases from J, with 25 bases between. CDR1 MNHEY and CDR2 SMNVEV come from the germline V gene (reference sequence). The CDR3 sequence is CASSMTDYPGSKKNIQYF. The CDR3 DNA is TGTGCCAGCAGCATGACAGATTACCCCGGGTCTAAAAAAAACATTCAGTACTTC.

This rearrangement joins TRBV6-5 to TRBJ2-2; no reliable D call. The CDR3 contains 14 residues. V was shortened by 6 bases and J by 0 bases, with 8 bases between the two germline ends. Germline CDR1 reads MNHEY; CDR2 reads SVGAGI. The CDR3 spells CASRGFSNTGELFF. CDR3 nucleotides: TGTGCCAGCAGGGGCTTCTCGAACACCGGGGAGCTGTTTTTT.